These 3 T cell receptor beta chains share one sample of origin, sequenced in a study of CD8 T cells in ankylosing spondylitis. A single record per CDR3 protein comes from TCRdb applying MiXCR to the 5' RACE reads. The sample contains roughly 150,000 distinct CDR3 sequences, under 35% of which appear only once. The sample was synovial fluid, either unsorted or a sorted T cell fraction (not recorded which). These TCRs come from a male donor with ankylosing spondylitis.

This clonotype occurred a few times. The CDR3 bases are TGTGCCAGCAGCCTTCAGGGCCGCGGAGCCAAAAACATTCAGTACTTC. Residues: CASSLQGRGAKNIQYF. V usage is TRBV3-1 and J usage is TRBJ2-4; D is perhaps TRBD1 (5 bases). The V end was cut by 4 bases, the J end by 0 bases, with 13 bases between. This CDR3 contains 16 residues. CDR1 LGHDT and CDR2 YNNKEL come from the germline V gene (reference sequence). The whole variable domain, filled in from reference TRBV3-1 and TRBJ2-4, reads DTAVSQTPKYLVTQMGNDKSIKCEQNLGHDTMYWYKQDSKKFLKIMFSYNNKELIINETVPNRFSPKSPDKAHLNLHINSLELGDSAVYFCASSLQGRGAKNIQYFGAGTRLSVL.

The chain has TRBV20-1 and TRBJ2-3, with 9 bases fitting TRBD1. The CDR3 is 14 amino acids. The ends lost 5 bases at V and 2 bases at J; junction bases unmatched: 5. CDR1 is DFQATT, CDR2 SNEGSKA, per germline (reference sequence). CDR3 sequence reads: CSAAGQGSTDTQYF. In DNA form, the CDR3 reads TGCAGTGCTGCCGGACAGGGGTCCACAGATACGCAGTATTTT.

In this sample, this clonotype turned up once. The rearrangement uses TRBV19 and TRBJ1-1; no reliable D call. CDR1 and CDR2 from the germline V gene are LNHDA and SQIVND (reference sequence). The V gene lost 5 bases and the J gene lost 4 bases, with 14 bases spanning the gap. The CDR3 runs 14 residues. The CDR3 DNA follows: TGTGCCAGTAGTTTCCTTGCGATGGGCACTGAAGCTTTCTTT. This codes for CASSFLAMGTEAFF. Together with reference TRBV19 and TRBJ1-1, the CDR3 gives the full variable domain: DGGITQSPKYLFRKEGQNVTLSCEQNLNHDAMYWYRQDPGQGLRLIYYSQIVNDFQKGDIAEGYSVSREKKESFPLTVTSAQKNPTAFYLCASSFLAMGTEAFFGQGTRLTVV.